The 21 T cell receptor beta chains below all came from one sample that was sequenced in a study of T cell responses to AZD1222 COVID-19 vaccine. Produced via immunoSEQ multiplex PCR; TCRdb's table is partial and in-frame only. The sample carries roughly 120,000 clones, about 90% recorded once. The input for sequencing was peripheral blood, taken 28 days after the second AZD1222 dose. Source of these receptors: an adult who received the AZD1222 COVID-19 vaccine.

This clone showed up just once. The chain uses TRBV5-1 and TRBJ1-2; possible D gene TRBD1, 5 bases. Germline lookup yields CDR1 SGHRS and CDR2 YFSETQ. The CDR3 consists of 13 residues. The V and J ends lost 5 bases and 8 bases respectively, with 16 bases between them. In DNA form, the CDR3 reads TGCGCCAGCAGTTCCCTGCCCGGGGGAGGCTACACCTTC. This encodes CASSSLPGGGYTF. Supplemented by reference TRBV5-1 and TRBJ1-2, the full variable domain reads KAGVTQTPRYLIKTRGQQVTLSCSPISGHRSVSWYQQTPGQGLQFLFEYFSETQRNKGNFPGRFSGRQFSNSRSEMNVSTLELGDSALYLCASSSLPGGGYTFGSGTRLTVV.

The V call is TRBV5-4, the J call TRBJ2-2, with a tentative D call TRBD2 (6 bases). Germline CDR1 is SGHNT and CDR2 is YYREEE (reference sequence). Trimming left V 5 bases short and J 0 bases short, with 14 bases between. This CDR3 region has 16 residues. CDR3 amino acids: CASSRTSITNTGELFF. CDR3 nucleotide sequence: TGTGCCAGCAGTCGCACTAGCATCACGAACACCGGGGAGCTGTTTTTT. Full variable domain (rest looked up from reference TRBV5-4 and TRBJ2-2): ETGVTQSPTHLIKTRGQQVTLRCSSQSGHNTVSWYQQALGQGPQFIFQYYREEENGRGNFPPRFSGLQFPNYSSELNVNALELDDSALYLCASSRTSITNTGELFFGEGSRLTVL.

The chain uses TRBV25-1 and TRBJ1-5; D not resolved. CDR3 length: 12 residues. Germline V gene data show CDR1 as MGHDK and CDR2 as SYGVNS. Trimming took 3 bases from V and 4 from J, leaving 4 bases between them. Here the CDR3 DNA reads TGTGCCAGCAGTGATGGGAATCAGCCCCAGCATTTT. Translated, it gives CASSDGNQPQHF.

This clone appeared a single time. The rearrangement uses TRBV28 and TRBJ1-4; TRBD1 might be the D (5 bases). Germline V gives CDR1 MDHEN, CDR2 SYDVKM. The CDR3 contains 15 residues. Trimming removed 5 bases at V and 5 bases at J, with 15 bases between. As DNA, the CDR3 is TGTGCCAGCAGTCTGACCGGGACCCTAAATGAAAAACTGTTTTTT. Its translation: CASSLTGTLNEKLFF.

The J gene is TRBJ1-6, the V gene TRBV27; the D gene is possibly TRBD1 (5 bases). Germline loops: CDR1 MNHEY, CDR2 SMNVEV (reference sequence). The CDR3 sequence is 14 residues long. V shed 7 bases and J shed 7 bases, with 14 bases lying between them. DNA of the CDR3: TGTGCCAGCACTTTGCTCGGGGGGAATTCACCCCTCCACTTT. Its protein product is CASTLLGGNSPLHF.

This sequence joins TRBV7-2 and TRBJ2-7; possibly TRBD1 for D (5 bases). Looked up from germline, CDR1 is SGHTA and CDR2 is FQGNSA. The CDR3 loop spans 15 amino acids. Between the trimmed V and J ends, which lost 5 bases and 0 bases, there was a span of 14 bases. This chain's CDR3 is CASSPQGGVSYEQYF. Here the CDR3 DNA reads TGTGCCAGCAGCCCTCAGGGTGGAGTCTCCTACGAGCAGTACTTC.

V is TRBV27 and J is TRBJ1-1, with 7 nucleotides matching TRBD1. With V trimmed by 2 bases and J by 3 bases, 6 bases remained unmatched. From germline, CDR1 is MNHEY and CDR2 SMNVEV (reference sequence). The CDR3 extends over 15 amino acids. The CDR3 spells CASSLKGGHYTEAFF. CDR3 in DNA: TGTGCCAGCAGTTTAAAAGGGGGCCATTACACTGAAGCTTTCTTT.

The chain links TRBV28 to TRBJ1-2, with 7 bases aligning to TRBD1. The V and J ends lost 5 bases and 4 bases, in that order; junction bases with no gene match: 4. The CDR3 has 13 amino acids. In germline, CDR1 is MDHEN, CDR2 SYDVKM. CDR3 loop: CASSQGVGYGYTF. DNA of the CDR3: TGTGCCAGCAGTCAGGGGGTGGGCTATGGCTACACCTTC.

V gene TRBV29-1 combines with J gene TRBJ1-2; tentative D call: TRBD1 (6 bases). Germline V gene data show CDR1 as SQVTM and CDR2 as ANQGSEA. Trimming removed 5 bases from V and 6 bases from J, with 16 bases in between. The CDR3 sequence is 13 residues long. The CDR3 bases are TGCAGCGTTCTCCCTCAGGCAGGGGATGGCTACACCTTC. Translated, it gives CSVLPQAGDGYTF.

This clone turned up a few times. CDR3 in amino acids: CASSEGTGGYNEQFF. CDR3 sequence (DNA): TGTGCCAGCAGTGAGGGGACAGGGGGTTACAATGAGCAGTTCTTC. The gene calls are TRBV6-1 and TRBJ2-1; TRBD1 matches at 11 bases. J gave up 4 bases and V 3 bases, and 2 bases lay outside the gene matches. CDR1 MNHNS and CDR2 SASEGT come from the germline V gene. The CDR3 has 15 amino acids.

The chain uses TRBV18 and TRBJ2-3; possible D gene TRBD2, 6 bases. Trimming cost V 3 bases and J 6 bases, with 19 bases left between them. Germline V CDR1 and CDR2: KGHSH, LQKENI. CDR3 length: 16 residues. The CDR3 nucleotides read TGTGCCAGCTCACCGCGTGCAGGACTAAGCTCGGATACGCAGTATTTT. This encodes CASSPRAGLSSDTQYF.

This clone appeared once. The chain recombines TRBV5-1 with TRBJ2-2; 7 nucleotides line up with TRBD1. This CDR3 region has 16 residues. J lost 2 bases, V lost 3 bases, and 7 bases had no gene match. Germline-derived CDR1 and CDR2 are SGHRS and YFSETQ. CDR3 nucleotide sequence: TGCGCCAGCAGCTCTGACAGGGCTAGAAACACCGGGGAGCTGTTTTTT. Translated: CASSSDRARNTGELFF.

This clone was picked up one time. The chain uses TRBV7-3 and TRBJ2-7; TRBD2 aligns across 9 bases. V lost 0 bases, J lost 4 bases, and 4 bases stayed unmatched. Germline V lookup: CDR1 SGHTA, CDR2 FQGTGA. CDR3 length: 15 residues. The CDR3 spells CASSLTASGVYEQYF. In DNA form, the CDR3 reads TGTGCCAGCAGCTTAACGGCTAGCGGGGTTTACGAGCAGTACTTC.

This chain uses TRBV14 with TRBJ1-4; D is ambiguous. The CDR3 contains 15 residues. Germline values: CDR1 SGHDN, CDR2 FVKESK. V gave up 3 bases and J gave up 2 bases, with 10 bases separating them. The CDR3 region is CASSQNRMTNEKLFF. For the CDR3, the DNA is TGTGCCAGCAGCCAGAATCGTATGACTAATGAAAAACTGTTTTTT.

The chain has TRBV5-1 and TRBJ2-1; 10 nucleotides align to TRBD1. Looked up from germline, CDR1 is SGHRS and CDR2 is YFSETQ. The length of the CDR3 is 17 residues. V lost 0 bases and J lost 0; bases outside the gene matches: 3. DNA for the CDR3: TGCGCCAGCAGCTTGGGGACAGGGGGAAACTCCTACAATGAGCAGTTCTTC. This encodes CASSLGTGGNSYNEQFF. Looking up the rest from reference TRBV5-1 and TRBJ2-1 gives the full variable domain: KAGVTQTPRYLIKTRGQQVTLSCSPISGHRSVSWYQQTPGQGLQFLFEYFSETQRNKGNFPGRFSGRQFSNSRSEMNVSTLELGDSALYLCASSLGTGGNSYNEQFFGPGTRLTVL.

The chain is built from TRBV18 and TRBJ1-1; tentative D call: TRBD1 (5 bases). CDR1 and CDR2 (germline): KGHSH, LQKENI. The CDR3 is 18 amino acids. V lost 1 base to trimming and J lost 0 bases, with 18 bases between them. The CDR3 DNA follows: TGTGCCAGCTCACCACTCACAGGTGGACCTACGATGAACACTGAAGCTTTCTTT. It codes for CASSPLTGGPTMNTEAFF.

The chain uses TRBV27 and TRBJ2-1, with TRBD2 matching over 7 bases. This CDR3 is 15 amino acids long. V lost 7 bases, J lost 5 bases, and 11 bases stayed unmatched. From germline, CDR1 is MNHEY and CDR2 SMNVEV (reference sequence). The CDR3 protein is CASTSGSSGHNEQFF. CDR3 sequence (DNA): TGTGCCAGCACGTCGGGCTCTAGCGGCCACAATGAGCAGTTCTTC.

This CDR3 is CASSSGYTGELFF. CDR3 nucleotide sequence: TGTGCCAGCAGCTCAGGGTACACCGGGGAGCTGTTTTTT. This sequence joins TRBV7-2 and TRBJ2-2; D is possibly TRBD1 (5 bases). The CDR3 length is 13 residues. V was trimmed by 4 bases and J by 3 bases, leaving 6 bases between them. Germline CDR1 is SGHTA and CDR2 is FQGNSA.

This chain joins TRBV6-4 and TRBJ1-1; D perhaps matches TRBD1 (6 bases). Germline CDR1 MRHNA, CDR2 SNTAGT. Trimming removed 3 bases from V and 4 bases from J, with 15 bases in between. The CDR3 is 15 residues long. The CDR3 DNA sequence: TGTGCCAGCAGTGAAGGAGGAAGGGGGAGCACTGAAGCTTTCTTT. As protein: CASSEGGRGSTEAFF.

There are a few counts of this clone. This chain uses TRBV3-1 (or the pseudogene TRBV3-2) with TRBJ2-7; 9 nucleotides agree with TRBD2. This CDR3 region has 15 residues. Germline lookup yields CDR1 LGHDT and CDR2 YNNKEL (reference sequence). Trimming took 0 bases from V and 3 from J; bases not matched to a gene: 3. CDR3: CASSQDLAGSYEQYF. CDR3 in DNA: TGTGCCAGCAGCCAAGATCTAGCGGGAAGCTACGAGCAGTACTTC.

CDR3 in DNA: TGTGCCAGCAGCTTGTACAGGGGAGCTAATGAAAAACTGTTTTTT. It codes for CASSLYRGANEKLFF. The chain combines TRBV11-2 with TRBJ1-4, with 7 positions matching TRBD1. Germline values: CDR1 SGHAT, CDR2 FQNNGV. The CDR3 totals 15 residues. Trimming took 3 bases from V and 3 from J; bases not matched to a gene: 4.